Following are 10 T cell receptor beta chains from one sample sequenced in a study of cytomegalovirus exposure and HLA in healthy donors (dated by TCRdb to 2017 to 2019). To prepare the library, the immunoSEQ multiplex PCR assay was applied. For the multiplex PCR, a mixture combining 60 forward primers for TCR Vbeta segments and 13 reverse primers for TCR Jbeta segments was used. The table was pulled from immuneACCESS by TCRdb, which kept in-frame rearrangements only. Such tables lose some clones; where checked, under half of the loss comes from unresolved V genes, and the rest has no known cause. The sample yields around 200,000 clones; approximately 85% were counted once. The biggest ten clones account for less than 3% of the sample. The sample was PBMCs. The source of these receptors is a woman aged 40-49 years in good health and CMV-seronegative.

V is TRBV11-1 and J is TRBJ2-3; 11 bases are a match to TRBD2. There are 16 residues in the CDR3. The germline V gene has CDR1 SGHAT and CDR2 FQDESV (reference sequence). The junction had 9 bases not matched to a gene; V was cut back by 5 bases and J by 5 bases. In nucleotides, the CDR3 is TGTGCCAGCAGCCCTCGTTTTAGCGGGAGGGGAGATACGCAGTATTTT. Its translation is CASSPRFSGRGDTQYF.

This chain joins TRBV2 and TRBJ2-5; tentatively, D is TRBD1 (6 bases). The CDR3 has 15 amino acids. The germline V and J ends were trimmed by 7 bases and 4 bases, with 19 bases remaining between them. Germline V gene data show CDR1 as SNHLY and CDR2 as FYNNEI. For the CDR3, the DNA is TGTGCCAGCACCTCAGACAGGACTCGAGGAGAGACCCAGTACTTC. It is translated as CASTSDRTRGETQYF.

This clone has just one count. This chain joins TRBV29-1 and TRBJ2-7; possibly TRBD2 for D (6 bases). The CDR3 consists of 13 residues. V was pared by 5 bases and J by 4 bases, with 15 bases between. The V gene's germline CDR1 is SQVTM and CDR2 ANQGSEA. The CDR3 DNA reads as TGCAGCGTTATTATGGGGGAGGCGTACGAGCAGTACTTC. Its protein product is CSVIMGEAYEQYF.

The genes are TRBV27 and TRBJ2-5, with 7 bases fitting TRBD2. Germline V CDR1 and CDR2: MNHEY, SMNVEV (reference sequence). J was trimmed by 1 base and V by 2 bases; bases with no gene match: 4. The CDR3 loop spans 15 amino acids. CDR3 loop: CASSLGGGPQETQYF. The DNA for the CDR3 is TGTGCCAGCAGTTTAGGCGGGGGTCCCCAAGAGACCCAGTACTTC.

The chain recombines TRBV9 with TRBJ1-1, with a weak D call TRBD1 (5 bases). The CDR3 totals 15 residues. Trimming removed 6 bases from V and 8 bases from J, with 23 bases in between. Germline values: CDR1 SGDLS, CDR2 YYNGEE. DNA for the CDR3: TGTGCCAGCACACTCGGGGGAACAGGAATGCGAGAAGCTTTCTTT. Translating gives CASTLGGTGMREAFF.

The CDR3 nucleotides are TGTGCCAGCAGCTTAAATTCTGGACTGTATTTT. Encoded protein: CASSLNSGLYF. The V call is TRBV7-6, the J call TRBJ2-3, with TRBD2 as a possible D gene (5 bases). Germline V lookup: CDR1 SGHVS, CDR2 FNYEAQ. The CDR3 runs 11 residues. Between the trimmed V and J ends, which lost 2 bases and 14 bases, there was a span of 11 bases. Combining the CDR3 with reference TRBV7-6 and TRBJ2-3 gives the whole variable domain GAGVSQSPRYKVTKRGQDVALRCDPISGHVSLYWYRQALGQGPEFLTYFNYEAQQDKSGLPNDRFSAERPEGSISTLTIQRTEQRDSAMYRCASSLNSGLYFGPGTRLTVL.

This sequence joins TRBV29-1 and TRBJ2-3; D is perhaps TRBD2 (6 bases). Germline V gene data show CDR1 as SQVTM and CDR2 as ANQGSEA. V was shortened by 6 bases and J by 2 bases, with 12 bases between the two germline ends. There are 13 residues in the CDR3. Here the CDR3 reads CSVSGLFTDTQYF. CDR3 sequence (DNA): TGCAGCGTCTCGGGACTCTTCACAGATACGCAGTATTTT.

The chain has TRBV7-3 and TRBJ2-3; D may be TRBD2 (6 bases). CDR1 is SGHTA and CDR2 is FQGTGA in the germline V gene. V dropped 1 base and J dropped 1 base, with 6 bases sitting between them. The CDR3 covers 14 residues. The CDR3 is CASSLIAGTDTQYF. Written as DNA, the CDR3 is TGTGCCAGCAGCTTAATAGCGGGCACAGATACGCAGTATTTT.

The V gene is TRBV27, the J gene TRBJ2-7, with TRBD2 matching 7 bases. From germline, CDR1 is MNHEY and CDR2 SMNVEV (reference sequence). V trimming: 4 bases; J trimming: 7 bases; junction bases outside the gene matches: 10. The CDR3 extends over 14 amino acids. CDR3 nucleotide sequence: TGTGCCAGCAGTTCCGGACTAGTTCTAGGTGAGCAGTACTTC. Amino acid sequence: CASSSGLVLGEQYF.

The gene calls are TRBV11-2 and TRBJ2-6, with 8 bases matching TRBD1. This CDR3 is 16 amino acids long. The germline V gene encodes CDR1 SGHAT and CDR2 FQNNGV. V lost 5 bases and J lost 3; bases outside the gene matches: 6. The CDR3 sequence is CASSPWTGSGANVLTF. The CDR3 bases are TGTGCCAGCAGCCCCTGGACAGGGAGTGGGGCCAACGTCCTGACTTTC.